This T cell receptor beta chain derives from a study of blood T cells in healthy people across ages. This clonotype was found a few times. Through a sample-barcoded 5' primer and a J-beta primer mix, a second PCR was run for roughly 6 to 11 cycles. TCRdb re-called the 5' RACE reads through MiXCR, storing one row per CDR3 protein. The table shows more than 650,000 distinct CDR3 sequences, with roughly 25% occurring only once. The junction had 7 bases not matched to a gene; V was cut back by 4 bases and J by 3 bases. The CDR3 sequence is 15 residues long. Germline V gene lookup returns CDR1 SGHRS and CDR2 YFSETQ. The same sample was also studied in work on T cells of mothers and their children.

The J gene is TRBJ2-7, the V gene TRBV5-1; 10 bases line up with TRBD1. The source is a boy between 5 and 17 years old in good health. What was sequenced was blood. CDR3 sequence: CASSTGQGLVYEQYF. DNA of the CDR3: TGCGCCAGCAGCACGGGACAGGGGCTGGTCTACGAGCAGTACTTC.